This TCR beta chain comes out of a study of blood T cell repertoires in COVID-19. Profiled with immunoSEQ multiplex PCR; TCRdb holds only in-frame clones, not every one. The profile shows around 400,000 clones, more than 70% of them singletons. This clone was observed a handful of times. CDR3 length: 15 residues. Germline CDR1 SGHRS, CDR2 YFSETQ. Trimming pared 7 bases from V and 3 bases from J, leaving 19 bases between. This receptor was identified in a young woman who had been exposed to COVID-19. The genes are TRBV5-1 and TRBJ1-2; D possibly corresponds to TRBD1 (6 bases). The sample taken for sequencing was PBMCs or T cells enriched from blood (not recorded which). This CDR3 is CASLIGQQTYYGYTF. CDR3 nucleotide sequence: TGCGCCAGCCTTATTGGACAGCAGACTTACTATGGCTACACCTTC. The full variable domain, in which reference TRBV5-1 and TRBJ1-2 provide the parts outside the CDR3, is KAGVTQTPRYLIKTRGQQVTLSCSPISGHRSVSWYQQTPGQGLQFLFEYFSETQRNKGNFPGRFSGRQFSNSRSEMNVSTLELGDSALYLCASLIGQQTYYGYTFGSGTRLTVV.